The rows below give T cell receptor beta chains drawn from one sample of a study of blood T cell repertoires in COVID-19. Using immunoSEQ multiplex PCR, the repertoire was profiled, and TCRdb retains in-frame clones only, with some absent. This repertoire shows about 270,000 clones, roughly 86% found once; its top ten account for approximately 9%. The source material was peripheral blood. All receptors come from a man in his forties or fifties with active or convalescent COVID-19. Both conserved end residues are part of each CDR3. The D gene is left open where the match is weak. Clone size, where shown, is once, few, many, or a class for clones that have expanded.

abundance: -
v_gene: TRBV7-8
j_gene: TRBJ1-1
d_gene: TRBD1
CDR3nt: TGTGCCAGCAGCTTAGGACAGGGTGGTGAAGCTTTCTTT
CDR3aa: CASSLGQGGEAFF

abundance: -
v_gene: TRBV28
j_gene: TRBJ1-3
d_gene: -
CDR3nt: TGTGCCAGCAGGATGGACAGAGAGTGGGGAAACACCATATATTTT
CDR3aa: CASRMDREWGNTIYF

abundance: -
v_gene: TRBV6-1
j_gene: TRBJ1-1
d_gene: -
CDR3nt: TGTGCCAGCAGTGAAGGACGTCAGCGCTTGAACACTGAAGCTTTCTTT
CDR3aa: CASSEGRQRLNTEAFF

abundance: -
v_gene: TRBV4-1
j_gene: TRBJ1-4
d_gene: -
CDR3nt: TGCGCCAGCAGCCAGGGAGCGTTTGAAAAACTGTTTTTT
CDR3aa: CASSQGAFEKLFF

abundance: -
v_gene: TRBV24-1
j_gene: TRBJ1-4
d_gene: TRBD1
CDR3nt: TGTGCCACCAGTTTAACAGGGGGAGAGGGCAAACTGTTTTTT
CDR3aa: CATSLTGGEGKLFF

abundance: -
v_gene: TRBV7-2
j_gene: TRBJ1-2
d_gene: TRBD1
CDR3nt: TGTGCCAGCAGCCACATCGACAGGGATTACTATGGCTACACCTTC
CDR3aa: CASSHIDRDYYGYTF

abundance: -
v_gene: TRBV5-6
j_gene: TRBJ1-1
d_gene: -
CDR3nt: TGTGCCAGCAGCTTTGGAGTCAGCACTGAAGCTTTCTTT
CDR3aa: CASSFGVSTEAFF

abundance: -
v_gene: TRBV3-1/TRBV3-2
j_gene: TRBJ2-2
d_gene: -
CDR3nt: TGTGCCAGCAGCCAATCCGGGAGAAACACCGGGGAGCTGTTTTTT
CDR3aa: CASSQSGRNTGELFF

abundance: -
v_gene: TRBV7-9
j_gene: TRBJ1-2
d_gene: -
CDR3nt: TGTGCCAGCAGCTTAGTCGCGGACAGCTATGGCTACACCTTC
CDR3aa: CASSLVADSYGYTF

abundance: few
v_gene: TRBV3-1/TRBV3-2
j_gene: TRBJ2-7
d_gene: -
CDR3nt: TGTGCCAGCAGCCGGGACACCTACGAGCAGTACTTC
CDR3aa: CASSRDTYEQYF

abundance: -
v_gene: TRBV3-1/TRBV3-2
j_gene: TRBJ1-1
d_gene: -
CDR3nt: TGTGCCAGCAGCCAAGTGCATCTGGGAGGAAAGCCTGAAGCTTTCTTT
CDR3aa: CASSQVHLGGKPEAFF

abundance: -
v_gene: TRBV6-5
j_gene: TRBJ2-7
d_gene: TRBD2
CDR3nt: TGTGCCAGCACTCAGCGGGAGGGCCCCTACGAGCAGTACTTC
CDR3aa: CASTQREGPYEQYF

abundance: once
v_gene: TRBV7-6
j_gene: TRBJ2-6
d_gene: TRBD1
CDR3nt: TGTGCCAGCAGCTTCGCCGGGACAGGGCATGGTGGGGCCAACGTCCTGACTTTC
CDR3aa: CASSFAGTGHGGANVLTF

abundance: -
v_gene: TRBV2
j_gene: TRBJ2-7
d_gene: -
CDR3nt: TGTGCCAGCAGTGAGCGAGGGACTGAAGGTTACGAGCAGTACTTC
CDR3aa: CASSERGTEGYEQYF

abundance: -
v_gene: TRBV4-2
j_gene: TRBJ1-4
d_gene: TRBD1
CDR3nt: TGTGCCAGCAGCCAAGACCCGACAGGGGGTTATAATGAAAAACTGTTTTTT
CDR3aa: CASSQDPTGGYNEKLFF

abundance: -
v_gene: TRBV19
j_gene: TRBJ1-3
d_gene: -
CDR3nt: TGTGCCAGTAGTAACCAGGCCTCTGGAAACACCATATATTTT
CDR3aa: CASSNQASGNTIYF

abundance: -
v_gene: TRBV18
j_gene: TRBJ1-5
d_gene: -
CDR3nt: TGTGCCAGCTCACCGACATCGGGCAATCAGCCCCAGCATTTT
CDR3aa: CASSPTSGNQPQHF

abundance: -
v_gene: TRBV5-4
j_gene: TRBJ1-6
d_gene: -
CDR3nt: TGTGCCAGCAGCTGGGGGGGCGTTAATTCACCCCTCCACTTT
CDR3aa: CASSWGGVNSPLHF